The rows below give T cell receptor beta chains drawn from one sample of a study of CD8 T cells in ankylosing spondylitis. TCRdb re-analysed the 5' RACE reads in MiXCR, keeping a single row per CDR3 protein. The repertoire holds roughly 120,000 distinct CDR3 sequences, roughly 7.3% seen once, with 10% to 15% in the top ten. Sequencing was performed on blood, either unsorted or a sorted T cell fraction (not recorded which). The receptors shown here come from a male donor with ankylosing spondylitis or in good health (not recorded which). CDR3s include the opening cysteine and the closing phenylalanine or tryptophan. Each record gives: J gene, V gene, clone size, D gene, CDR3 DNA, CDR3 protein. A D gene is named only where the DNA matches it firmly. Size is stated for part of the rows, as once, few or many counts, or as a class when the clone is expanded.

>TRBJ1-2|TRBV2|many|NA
TGTGCCAGCTCGGAGTCTGTTAACTATGGCTACACCTTC
CASSESVNYGYTF
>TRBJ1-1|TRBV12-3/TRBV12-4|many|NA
TGTGCCAGCACCTCAGGCCTTAACACTGAAGCTTTCTTT
CASTSGLNTEAFF
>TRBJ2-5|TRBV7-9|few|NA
TGTGCCAGCACCAGAGGACAGAAAGAGGCCCAGTACTTC
CASTRGQKEAQYF
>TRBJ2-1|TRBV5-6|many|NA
TGTGCCAGCAGCTTCGTCACGGGATCTGCCGTTTACAATGAGCAGTTCTTC
CASSFVTGSAVYNEQFF
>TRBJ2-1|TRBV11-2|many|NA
TGTGCCAGCAGCCTACCCAGTTACAATGAGCAGTTCTTC
CASSLPSYNEQFF
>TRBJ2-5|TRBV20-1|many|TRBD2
TGCAGTGCTAGACTAGCGGGAAGCGAGACCCAGTACTTC
CSARLAGSETQYF
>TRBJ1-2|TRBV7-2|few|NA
TGTGCCAGCAGCTTAGCTGACATTGGGTATGGCTACACCTTC
CASSLADIGYGYTF
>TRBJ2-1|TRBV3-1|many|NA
TGTGCCAGCAGCCCGTTTCAGAGTGAGCAGTTCTTC
CASSPFQSEQFF
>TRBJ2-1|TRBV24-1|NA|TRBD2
TGTGCCACCAGTGGACGGACTAGCGGGAGAAACTACAATGAGCAGTTCTTC
CATSGRTSGRNYNEQFF
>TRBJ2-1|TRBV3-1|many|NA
TGTGCCAGCAGCCCCCCCGTCGCGGGGCATGAGCAGTTCTTC
CASSPPVAGHEQFF
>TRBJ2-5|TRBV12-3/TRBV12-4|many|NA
TGTGCCAGTCTGGGCCTCGAGGAGACCCAGTACTTC
CASLGLEETQYF
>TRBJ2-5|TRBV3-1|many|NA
TGTGCCAGCAGCCGGGATCTCGAGCAGGCGGAGACCCAGTACTTC
CASSRDLEQAETQYF
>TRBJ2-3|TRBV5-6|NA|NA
TGTGCCAGCAGCTTCGCGGGGGCTCATACGCAGTATTTT
CASSFAGAHTQYF
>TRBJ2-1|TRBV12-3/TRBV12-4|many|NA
TGTGCCAGCAGTGGCCCCGGGACGGACTCCTACAATGAGCAGTTCTTC
CASSGPGTDSYNEQFF
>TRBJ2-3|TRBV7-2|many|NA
TGTGCCAGCAGCTCCATAGGGGGGAGTGGCACAGATACGCAGTATTTT
CASSSIGGSGTDTQYF
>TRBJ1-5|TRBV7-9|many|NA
TGTGCCAGCAGCTCAGATGATCAGCCCCAGCATTTT
CASSSDDQPQHF
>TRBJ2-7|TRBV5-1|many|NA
TGCGCCAGCAGCGAAAAGTACTACGAGCAGTACTTC
CASSEKYYEQYF
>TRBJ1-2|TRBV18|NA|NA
TGTGCCAGCTCACCAGGGCAGGGAAGGCCCTATGGCTACACCTTC
CASSPGQGRPYGYTF
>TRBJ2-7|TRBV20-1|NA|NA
TGCAGTGCTAGAGCGGGACGGATAGAAGAGCAGTACTTC
CSARAGRIEEQYF
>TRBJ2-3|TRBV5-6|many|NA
TGTGCCAGCAGCTTGGGGGGGGCGAAAGATACGCAGTATTTT
CASSLGGAKDTQYF
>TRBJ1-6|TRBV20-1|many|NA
TGCAGTGCTGGTTCACCAAATTCACCCCTCCACTTT
CSAGSPNSPLHF
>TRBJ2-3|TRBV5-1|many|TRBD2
TGCGCCAGCAGCTTGCCCCGGACTAGCGGGAGGGGCTCAGATACGCAGTATTTT
CASSLPRTSGRGSDTQYF
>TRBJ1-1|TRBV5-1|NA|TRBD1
TGCGCCAGCAGAAAAGCCGGGACAGGGATGAACACTGAAGCTTTCTTT
CASRKAGTGMNTEAFF
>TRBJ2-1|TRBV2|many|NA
TGTGCCAGCAGCGCTAAGTATGAGCAGTTCTTC
CASSAKYEQFF
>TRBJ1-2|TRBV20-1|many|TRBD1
TGCAGTGCCCCTAACCCACAGGGGGCCATTGGCTACACCTTC
CSAPNPQGAIGYTF
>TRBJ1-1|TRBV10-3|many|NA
TGTGCCATCAGTGGGCAGGGTTACACTGAAGCTTTCTTT
CAISGQGYTEAFF
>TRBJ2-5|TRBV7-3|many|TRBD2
TGTGCCAGCAGCTTAGAAGGAAGCGGGGGACAAGAGACCCAGTACTTC
CASSLEGSGGQETQYF
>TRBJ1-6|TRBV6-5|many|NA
TGTGCCAGCAGTTACGGCCAGATATATAATTCACCCCTCCACTTT
CASSYGQIYNSPLHF
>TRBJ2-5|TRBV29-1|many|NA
TGCAGCGTTGGGACAGTCCTTCAAGAGACCCAGTACTTC
CSVGTVLQETQYF
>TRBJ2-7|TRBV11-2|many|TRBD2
TGTGCCAGCAGCCCTCTTCAGCGGGAGGGGAGGTACGAGCAGTACTTC
CASSPLQREGRYEQYF
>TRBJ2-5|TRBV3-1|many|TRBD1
TGTGCCAGCAGCCAACGGGACAGGGCTCAAGGAGAGACCCAGTACTTC
CASSQRDRAQGETQYF
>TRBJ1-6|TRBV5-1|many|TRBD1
TGCGCCAGCACCTACGGGGGACAGGCAAATTCACCCCTCCACTTT
CASTYGGQANSPLHF
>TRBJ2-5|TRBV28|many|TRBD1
TGTGCCAGCAGCCCGTTCGCAGTACAGGGGGCTTTAAAGACCCAGTACTTC
CASSPFAVQGALKTQYF
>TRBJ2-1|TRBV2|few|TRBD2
TGTGCCAGTTGGGAACCGGGCTTAGCGGGGAATGAGCAGTTCTTC
CASWEPGLAGNEQFF
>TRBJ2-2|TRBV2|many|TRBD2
TGTGCCAGCAGTGTACTAGCGGGGGCCCCCGGGGAGCTGTTTTTT
CASSVLAGAPGELFF
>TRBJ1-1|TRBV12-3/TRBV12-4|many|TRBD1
TGTGCCAGCAAACTACCGGGACAGGGGCTCTCTGAAGCTTTCTTT
CASKLPGQGLSEAFF
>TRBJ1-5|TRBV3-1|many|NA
TGTGCCAGCAGCCCGTCGGGTGGAAATCAGCCCCAGCATTTT
CASSPSGGNQPQHF
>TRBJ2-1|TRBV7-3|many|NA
TGTGCCAGCAGCTTAGGTACGCCGCCTGCCTACAATGAGCAGTTCTTC
CASSLGTPPAYNEQFF
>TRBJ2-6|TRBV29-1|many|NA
TGCAGCGTTGAAGAAGGTGGCTCTGGGGCCAACGTCCTGACTTTC
CSVEEGGSGANVLTF
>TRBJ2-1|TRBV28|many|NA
TGTGCCAGCCATGGGGGGATTCGTGAGCAGTTCTTC
CASHGGIREQFF
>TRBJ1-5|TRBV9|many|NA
TGTGCCAGCAGCGAGGGGGGGACTCAGCGGCCCCAGCATTTT
CASSEGGTQRPQHF
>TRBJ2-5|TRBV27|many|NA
TGTGCCAGCAGTGCCGGTACAGGGAGGGGAGAGACCCAGTACTTC
CASSAGTGRGETQYF
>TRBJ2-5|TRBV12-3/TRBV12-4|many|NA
TGTGCCAGCAGTCCCGAACAAGAGACCCAGTACTTC
CASSPEQETQYF
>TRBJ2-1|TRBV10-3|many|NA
TGTGCCATCACGCAAGGGATCGACAATGAGCAGTTCTTC
CAITQGIDNEQFF
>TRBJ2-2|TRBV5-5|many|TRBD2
TGTGCCAGCAGCTTGGCCGGGACTAGCCTCCCCGGGGAGCTGTTTTTT
CASSLAGTSLPGELFF
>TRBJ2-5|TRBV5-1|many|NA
TGCGCCAGCAGCTTGGCAGGGACCTCCCAAGAGACCCAGTACTTC
CASSLAGTSQETQYF
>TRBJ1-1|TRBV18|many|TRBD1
TGTGCCAGCTCACCCGGCCAGGGGGCCCTGAACACTGAAGCTTTCTTT
CASSPGQGALNTEAFF
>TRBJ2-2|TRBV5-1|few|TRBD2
TGCGCCAGCAGCTATAGCGGGGGAGACACCGGGGAGCTGTTTTTT
CASSYSGGDTGELFF
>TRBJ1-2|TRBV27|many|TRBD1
TGTGCCAGCAGTGACGCGGGACAGGGGGCAAGGGGCTACACCTTC
CASSDAGQGARGYTF
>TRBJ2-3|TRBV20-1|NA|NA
TGCAGTGCTCTACAGCGGGCAGGTGGGGATACGCAGTATTTT
CSALQRAGGDTQYF
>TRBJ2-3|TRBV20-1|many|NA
TGCTCCCCTGGGGACTTGGGGACAGATACGCAGTATTTT
CSPGDLGTDTQYF
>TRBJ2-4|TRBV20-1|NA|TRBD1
TGCAGTGCCTATCCGGACAGGCCGGATGACAAAAACATTCAGTACTTC
CSAYPDRPDDKNIQYF
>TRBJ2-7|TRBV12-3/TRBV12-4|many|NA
TGTGCCAGCAGCCCCTTGGGGGTTTCCGCCGAGCAGTACTTC
CASSPLGVSAEQYF
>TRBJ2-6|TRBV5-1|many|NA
TGCGCCAGCAGCTTGGTTAGCGTCTCCTCTGGGGCCAACGTCCTGACTTTC
CASSLVSVSSGANVLTF
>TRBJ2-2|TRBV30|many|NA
TGTGCCTGGTCTGGGGTAAACACCGGGGAGCTGTTTTTT
CAWSGVNTGELFF
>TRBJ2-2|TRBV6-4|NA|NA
TGTGCCAGCAGTGACTCGGGCGCGGGGAGAGGGGAGCTGTTTTTT
CASSDSGAGRGELFF
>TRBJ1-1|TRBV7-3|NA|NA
TGTGCCAGCAGCGTCCAACAGGGTATCAGGGCTGAAGCTTTCTTT
CASSVQQGIRAEAFF